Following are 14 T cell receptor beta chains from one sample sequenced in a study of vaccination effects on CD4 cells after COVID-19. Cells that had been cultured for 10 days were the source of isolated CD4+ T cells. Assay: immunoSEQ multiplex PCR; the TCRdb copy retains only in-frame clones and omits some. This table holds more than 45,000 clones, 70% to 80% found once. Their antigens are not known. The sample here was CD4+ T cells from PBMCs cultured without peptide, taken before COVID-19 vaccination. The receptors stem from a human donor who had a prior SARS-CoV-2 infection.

The CDR3 here is CSVDRPQRMSDSPLHF. Written as DNA, the CDR3 is TGCAGCGTAGACCGGCCACAGCGGATGTCGGATTCACCCCTCCACTTT. V is TRBV29-1 and J is TRBJ1-6; D is undetermined. From germline, CDR1 is SQVTM and CDR2 ANQGSEA. CDR3 length: 16 residues. The V end was cut by 6 bases, the J end by 8 bases, with 23 bases between. The whole variable domain, remainder taken from reference TRBV29-1 and TRBJ1-6, is SAVISQKPSRDICQRGTSLTIQCQVDSQVTMMFWYRQQPGQSLTLIATANQGSEATYESGFVIDKFPISRPNLTFSTLTVSNMSPEDSSIYLCSVDRPQRMSDSPLHFGNGTRLTVT.

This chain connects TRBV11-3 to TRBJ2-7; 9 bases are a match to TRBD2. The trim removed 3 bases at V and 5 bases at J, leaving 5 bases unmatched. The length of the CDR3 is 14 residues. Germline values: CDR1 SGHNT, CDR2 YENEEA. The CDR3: CASSLASGNDEQYF. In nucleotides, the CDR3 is TGTGCCAGCAGCTTGGCTAGCGGGAACGACGAGCAGTACTTC.

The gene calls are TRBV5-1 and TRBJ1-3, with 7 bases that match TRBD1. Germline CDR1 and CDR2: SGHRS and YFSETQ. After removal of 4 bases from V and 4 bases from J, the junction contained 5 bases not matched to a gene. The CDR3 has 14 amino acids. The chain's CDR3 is CASSEQGSGNTIYF. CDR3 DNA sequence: TGCGCCAGCAGCGAACAGGGGTCGGGAAACACCATATATTTT.

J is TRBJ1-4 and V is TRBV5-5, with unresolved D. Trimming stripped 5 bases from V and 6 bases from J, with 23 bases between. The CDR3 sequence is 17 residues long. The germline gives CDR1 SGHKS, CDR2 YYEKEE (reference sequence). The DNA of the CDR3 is TGTGCCAGCAGTTCGGCCATAGAGACCGCCGTGTATGAAAAACTGTTTTTT. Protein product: CASSSAIETAVYEKLFF.

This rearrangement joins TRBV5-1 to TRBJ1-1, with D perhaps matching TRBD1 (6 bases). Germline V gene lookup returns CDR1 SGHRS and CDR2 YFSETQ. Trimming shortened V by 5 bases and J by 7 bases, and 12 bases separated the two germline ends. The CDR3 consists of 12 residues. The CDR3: CASRERTDEAFF. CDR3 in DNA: TGCGCCAGCAGGGAACGGACAGATGAAGCTTTCTTT.

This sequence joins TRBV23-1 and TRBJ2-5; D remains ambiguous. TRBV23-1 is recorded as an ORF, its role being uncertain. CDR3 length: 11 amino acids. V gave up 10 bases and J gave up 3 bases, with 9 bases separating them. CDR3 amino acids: CANRWEETQYF. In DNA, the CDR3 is TGCGCCAACCGATGGGAAGAGACCCAGTACTTC.

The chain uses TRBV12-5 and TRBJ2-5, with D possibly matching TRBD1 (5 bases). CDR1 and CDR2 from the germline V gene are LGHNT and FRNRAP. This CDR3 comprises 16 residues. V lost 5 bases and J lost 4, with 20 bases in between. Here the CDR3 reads CASGLGAGLIGETQYF. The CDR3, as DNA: TGTGCTAGTGGTCTCGGCGCAGGGCTCATCGGAGAGACCCAGTACTTC. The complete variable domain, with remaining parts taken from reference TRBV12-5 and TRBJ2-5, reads DARVTQTPRHKVTEMGQEVTMRCQPILGHNTVFWYRQTMMQGLELLAYFRNRAPLDDSGMPKDRFSAEMPDATLATLKIQPSEPRDSAVYFCASGLGAGLIGETQYFGPGTRLLVL.

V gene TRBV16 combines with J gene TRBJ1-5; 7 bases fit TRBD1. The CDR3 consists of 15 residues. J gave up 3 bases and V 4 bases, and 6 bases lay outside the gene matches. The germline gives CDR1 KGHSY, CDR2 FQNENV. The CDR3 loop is CASSPQGGFNQPQHF. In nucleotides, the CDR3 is TGTGCCAGCAGCCCGCAGGGGGGTTTCAATCAGCCCCAGCATTTT.

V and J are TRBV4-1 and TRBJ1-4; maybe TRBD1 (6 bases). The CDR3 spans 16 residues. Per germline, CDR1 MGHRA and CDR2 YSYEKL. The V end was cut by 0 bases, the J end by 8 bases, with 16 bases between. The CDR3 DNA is TGCGCCAGCAGCCAAGATAGTAGGCCAGGGGCCGAAAAACTGTTTTTT. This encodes CASSQDSRPGAEKLFF.

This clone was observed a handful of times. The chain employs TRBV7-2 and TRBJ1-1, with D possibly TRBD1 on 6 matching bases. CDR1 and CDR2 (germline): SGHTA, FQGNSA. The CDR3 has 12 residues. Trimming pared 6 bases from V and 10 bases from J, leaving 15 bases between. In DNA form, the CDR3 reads TGTGCCAGCAGTCGGGACACCTCGGGAGCTTTCTTT. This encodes CASSRDTSGAFF.

The CDR3 DNA sequence: TGTGCCAGCTCACCCTCGGGCGGCGCAAATCAGCCCCAGCATTTT. It encodes CASSPSGGANQPQHF. This chain connects TRBV18 to TRBJ1-5; D call uncertain. Germline V gives CDR1 KGHSH, CDR2 LQKENI. Trimming shortened V by 3 bases and J by 4 bases, and 13 bases separated the two germline ends. The CDR3 runs 15 residues. Using reference TRBV18 and TRBJ1-5 for the parts outside the CDR3, the full variable domain is NAGVMQNPRHLVRRRGQEARLRCSPMKGHSHVYWYRQLPEEGLKFMVYLQKENIIDESGMPKERFSAEFPKEGPSILRIQQVVRGDSAAYFCASSPSGGANQPQHFGDGTRLSIL.

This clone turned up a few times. As DNA, the CDR3 is TGTGCCAGCAGCTTACGGGACAGGGGCCCCGGGGAGCTGTTTTTT. Amino acids: CASSLRDRGPGELFF. This chain joins TRBV7-3 and TRBJ2-2; 10 bases are shared with TRBD1. The CDR3 runs to 15 residues. V lost 2 bases, J lost 6 bases, and 3 bases stayed unmatched. Germline lookup yields CDR1 SGHTA and CDR2 FQGTGA.

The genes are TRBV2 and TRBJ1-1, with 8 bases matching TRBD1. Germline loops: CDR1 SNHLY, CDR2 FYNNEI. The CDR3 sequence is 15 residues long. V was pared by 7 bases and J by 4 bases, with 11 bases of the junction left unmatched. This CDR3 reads CASKEQGVSSTEAFF. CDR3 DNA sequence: TGTGCCAGCAAGGAACAGGGGGTTAGCAGCACTGAAGCTTTCTTT.

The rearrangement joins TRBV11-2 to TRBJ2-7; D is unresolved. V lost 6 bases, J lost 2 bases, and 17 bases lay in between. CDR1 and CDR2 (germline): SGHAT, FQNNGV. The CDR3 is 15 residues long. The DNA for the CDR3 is TGTGCCAGCAGTTACGCTCTTGATGGGGCCTACGAGCAGTACTTC. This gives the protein CASSYALDGAYEQYF.